This T cell receptor beta chain was obtained from a study of tumor-infiltrating lymphocytes in primary liver carcinoma. For the study at large: Staged T1-T3 N0M0, the tumors had sizes that ranged from about 4 to 10 cm across. Study results and caveats: Tumors had a significantly higher top-250-clone fraction than blood (p = 0.039). Tumor region pairs shared more overlap than did tumor-adjacent and tumor-blood pairs.

RNA was extracted from whole blood without cell sorting, alongside germline DNA. TCR beta cDNA was made from approximately 500 ng total RNA with a constant-region primer. Sequencing libraries for TCR beta derived from three nested multiplex PCR rounds that used slightly modified ARM-PCR. The first two PCR rounds, roughly 10 cycles each, used TRBV1-TRBV30 forward primers and a C-beta reverse primer. TCRdb reprocessed the multiplex PCR reads with MiXCR, giving one entry per CDR3 protein. The data show about 300,000 distinct CDR3 sequences, roughly two thirds seen once. CDR3 length: 13 amino acids. CDR1 SQVTM and CDR2 ANQGSEA come from the germline V gene. Comment on this clonotype: Its specificity is not known. This may be a read error: a much more frequent sequence differs by one nucleotide.

The chain is built from TRBV29-1 and TRBJ1-3; unclear D gene. The specimen was peripheral blood. The TCR sequence derives from a man aged 40-49 years with primary liver carcinoma and hepatitis B virus infection. Here the CDR3 DNA reads TGCAGCGCAGAAAAAAGCTCTGGAAACACCGTATATTTT. Its protein product is CSAEKSSGNTVYF. Variable domain in full (rest from reference TRBV29-1 and TRBJ1-3): SAVISQKPSRDICQRGTSLTIQCQVDSQVTMMFWYRQQPGQSLTLIATANQGSEATYESGFVIDKFPISRPNLTFSTLTVSNMSPEDSSIYLCSAEKSSGNTVYFGEGSWLTVV.